The 6 T cell receptor beta chains below all came from one sample that was sequenced in a study of T-cell reconstitution after alpha-beta-depleted transplantation in children. This sample's TCRbeta library carried unique molecular identifier barcodes. TCRdb fed the PCR reads into MiXCR, producing one record per CDR3 protein. This table holds 200,000 to 250,000 distinct CDR3 sequences, about 9.2% found once. The material sequenced was PBMCs from the stem cell graft donor, taken from the stem cell graft. The receptors come from a human donor who donated a stem cell graft to a child with acute lymphoblastic leukemia.

There are a few counts of this clonotype. The chain joins TRBV5-1 to TRBJ2-7; 8 bases are shared with TRBD1. After removal of 0 bases from V and 1 base from J, the junction contained 3 bases not matched to a gene. This CDR3 has 15 residues. Germline values: CDR1 SGHRS, CDR2 YFSETQ. In DNA form, the CDR3 reads TGCGCCAGCAGCTTGGATGGACAGGGTTCCTACGAGCAGTACTTC. Translated: CASSLDGQGSYEQYF.

In this sample, this clonotype turned up a few times. The J gene is TRBJ2-2, the V gene TRBV3-1; D unclear. This CDR3 spans 17 amino acids. The germline V and J ends were trimmed by 1 base and 0 bases, with 12 bases remaining between them. Germline loops: CDR1 LGHDT, CDR2 YNNKEL (reference sequence). CDR3 coding DNA: TGTGCCAGCAGCCAAGTTGGATCAACCTCGAACACCGGGGAGCTGTTTTTT. Its translation is CASSQVGSTSNTGELFF.

The J gene is TRBJ2-5, the V gene TRBV10-2; D tentatively reads TRBD1 or TRBD2 (5 bases each). The length of the CDR3 is 17 residues. Germline V gene lookup returns CDR1 WSHSY and CDR2 SAAADI. Between the trimmed V and J ends, which lost 6 bases and 4 bases, there was a span of 24 bases. CDR3 nucleotide sequence: TGCGCCAGCAGAGACCTTCGGGACCGCATAGAAAGAGAGACCCAGTACTTC. It codes for CASRDLRDRIERETQYF.

This clonotype was counted ten times or more. J is TRBJ2-7 and V is TRBV3-1; 8 nucleotides agree with TRBD2. CDR3 length: 13 amino acids. J was trimmed by 7 bases and V by 2 bases; bases with no gene match: 4. Germline CDR1 reads LGHDT; CDR2 reads YNNKEL (reference sequence). DNA of the CDR3: TGTGCCAGCAGCCAAAGCGGGGGAGAAGAGCAGTACTTC. Its translation: CASSQSGGEEQYF.

This clonotype was found many times. The gene calls are TRBV3-1 and TRBJ2-3; D is perhaps TRBD1 (5 bases). Trimming shortened V by 4 bases and J by 1 base, and 15 bases separated the two germline ends. The CDR3 has 16 residues. Germline lookup yields CDR1 LGHDT and CDR2 YNNKEL (reference sequence). The DNA for the CDR3 is TGTGCCAGCAGCCCTGCCTGGGGCGGAGGCACAGATACGCAGTATTTT. Protein sequence: CASSPAWGGGTDTQYF.

This clonotype was counted a few times. The rearrangement links TRBV10-3 to TRBJ2-7, with D perhaps TRBD1 (7 bases). V dropped 4 bases and J dropped 5 bases, with 12 bases sitting between them. The CDR3 covers 13 residues. Germline loops: CDR1 ENHRY, CDR2 SYGVKD. CDR3 amino acids: CAISGQGGDEQYF. The CDR3, as DNA: TGTGCCATCAGTGGCCAGGGGGGCGACGAGCAGTACTTC.